This T cell receptor (beta chain) was identified in a study of cytomegalovirus exposure and HLA in healthy donors. The study, taken as a whole, reports: Researchers reportedly found TCR beta sequences accurately predicted most subjects' HLA-A and HLA-B alleles.

As concerns this clone: Its specificity is not known.

The PCR contained 60 Vbeta and 13 Jbeta primers. Generated by immunoSEQ multiplex PCR, the TCRdb table keeps only in-frame clones and is missing some. The data show about 200,000 clones, about three quarters seen once. The TCR comes from a young woman in good health and CMV-seropositive. Sequencing input: PBMCs.

CDR3 amino acids: CASSLFGGEGSPLHF. CDR3 coding DNA: TGTGCCAGCAGCTTATTCGGGGGAGAGGGGTCACCCCTCCACTTT. V is TRBV7-2 and J is TRBJ1-6; a possible D gene is TRBD1 (5 bases). Trimming took 2 bases from V and 10 from J, leaving 15 bases between them. CDR1 is SGHTA, CDR2 FQGNSA, per germline. The CDR3 extends over 15 amino acids.